These 32 T cell receptor beta chains came from one sample sequenced in a study of identical twins. TCRdb reprocessed the 5' RACE reads via MiXCR and lists one record per CDR3 protein. The table records 750,000 to 950,000 distinct CDR3 sequences, 9% to 15% of them present only once. These data were also filed under a second study, of yellow fever vaccine responses in identical twins.

Sequenced: PBMCs. Receptors were obtained from a woman aged 18-29 years in good health.

The V and J genes are TRBV29-1 and TRBJ1-5; D ambiguous. The V gene lost 3 bases and the J gene lost 5 bases, with 11 bases spanning the gap. Germline CDR1 SQVTM, CDR2 ANQGSEA. CDR3 length: 13 residues. The CDR3 DNA reads as TGCAGCGTTGAGACCGCCGGTGATCAGCCCCAGCATTTT. Its translation: CSVETAGDQPQHF.

This clonotype was seen more than once but under ten times. This sequence joins TRBV5-1 and TRBJ2-3, with D unresolved. This CDR3 is 16 amino acids long. Trimming cost V 0 bases and J 3 bases, with 14 bases left between them. The germline gives CDR1 SGHRS, CDR2 YFSETQ. The CDR3 DNA sequence: TGCGCCAGCAGCTTGGGTTTAACAGCAGGTACAGATACGCAGTATTTT. This codes for CASSLGLTAGTDTQYF.

This clonotype appeared a few times. The chain has TRBV19 and TRBJ2-2, with a possible D match to TRBD1 (5 bases). Germline loops: CDR1 LNHDA, CDR2 SQIVND (reference sequence). This CDR3 contains 15 residues. Trimming pared 7 bases from V and 7 bases from J, leaving 19 bases between. The CDR3 DNA follows: TGTGCCAGTAAGCCTATCCCAGGGCCCGGCGGGGAGCTGTTTTTT. Encoded protein: CASKPIPGPGGELFF. Together with reference TRBV19 and TRBJ2-2, the CDR3 gives the full variable domain: DGGITQSPKYLFRKEGQNVTLSCEQNLNHDAMYWYRQDPGQGLRLIYYSQIVNDFQKGDIAEGYSVSREKKESFPLTVTSAQKNPTAFYLCASKPIPGPGGELFFGEGSRLTVL.

The gene calls are TRBV5-1 and TRBJ2-1, with TRBD2 matching over 7 bases. The CDR3 has 15 residues. Looked up from germline, CDR1 is SGHRS and CDR2 is YFSETQ. After removal of 4 bases from V and 5 bases from J, the junction contained 9 bases not matched to a gene. Here the CDR3 DNA reads TGCGCCAGCAGCCCGAGGGTACTAGCGAACAATGAGCAGTTCTTC. Amino acid sequence: CASSPRVLANNEQFF. Looking up the rest from reference TRBV5-1 and TRBJ2-1 gives the full variable domain: KAGVTQTPRYLIKTRGQQVTLSCSPISGHRSVSWYQQTPGQGLQFLFEYFSETQRNKGNFPGRFSGRQFSNSRSEMNVSTLELGDSALYLCASSPRVLANNEQFFGPGTRLTVL.

Only a few counts were recorded for this clonotype. J is TRBJ2-1 and V is TRBV15; TRBD2 matches at 12 bases. Per germline, CDR1 LNHNV and CDR2 YYDKDF (reference sequence). CDR3 length: 15 amino acids. The V and J ends lost 3 bases and 8 bases, in that order; junction bases with no gene match: 5. As DNA, the CDR3 is TGTGCCACCAGCAGCCTAGCGGGGGGGACCTATGAGCAGTTCTTC. Amino acid sequence: CATSSLAGGTYEQFF.

The V gene is TRBV4-1, the J gene TRBJ2-1; D might be TRBD1 or TRBD2, each matching 6 bases. The germline V gene encodes CDR1 MGHRA and CDR2 YSYEKL. The V end was cut by 0 bases, the J end by 6 bases, with 18 bases between. CDR3 length: 17 amino acids. CDR3 DNA sequence: TGCGCCAGCAGCCAAGAAGGGTGGGGGGCGTCGGGCAATGAGCAGTTCTTC. It yields the protein CASSQEGWGASGNEQFF.

The V and J genes are TRBV11-2 and TRBJ2-7, with D perhaps matching TRBD2 (5 bases). CDR3 length equals 15 residues. CDR1 SGHAT and CDR2 FQNNGV come from the germline V gene. The V gene lost 0 bases and the J gene lost 1 base, with 10 bases spanning the gap. CDR3 residues: CASSLEYGESYEQYV. CDR3 DNA: TGTGCCAGCAGCTTAGAGTACGGGGAATCCTACGAGCAGTACGTC.

The chain joins TRBV12-3 or TRBV12-4 to TRBJ2-2, with 10 nucleotides matching TRBD2. CDR3 length: 16 residues. After removal of 3 bases from V and 7 bases from J, the junction contained 8 bases not matched to a gene. The CDR3 sequence is CASSLGSGRRGGELFF. In nucleotides, the CDR3 is TGTGCCAGCAGTTTGGGTAGCGGGAGGCGTGGCGGGGAGCTGTTTTTT.

This clonotype showed up just a few times. The V call is TRBV4-1, the J call TRBJ2-3, with D perhaps TRBD2 (6 bases). Germline loops: CDR1 MGHRA, CDR2 YSYEKL. V dropped 0 bases and J dropped 7 bases, with 14 bases sitting between them. The CDR3 runs to 15 residues. This chain's CDR3 is CASSQEGSWTNTQYF. CDR3 DNA sequence: TGCGCCAGCAGCCAAGAAGGTAGCTGGACTAATACGCAGTATTTT.

Turning to this clonotype: A junction boundary mismatches the germline segment, possibly from a read error. V is TRBV11-2 and J is TRBJ2-1; D unresolved. The germline V gene encodes CDR1 SGHAT and CDR2 FQNNGV. This CDR3 contains 12 residues. The CDR3 spells CASSLTPPEKFF. The CDR3 DNA is TGTGCCAGCAGCCTGACCCCACCTGAGAAGTTCTTC. The full variable domain, with the rest looked up from reference TRBV11-2 and TRBJ2-1, is EAGVAQSPRYKIIEKRQSVAFWCNPISGHATLYWYQQILGQGPKLLIQFQNNGVVDDSQLPKDRFSAERLKGVDSTLKIQPAKLEDSAVYLCASSLTPPEKFFGPGTRLTVL.

In this sample, this clonotype turned up many times. The rearrangement joins TRBV12-3 or TRBV12-4 to TRBJ2-2; no clear D. This CDR3 spans 15 amino acids. Trimming took off 6 bases at V and 4 bases at J, with 15 bases between the two ends. CDR3 loop: CASSQRATGTGELFF. CDR3 DNA: TGTGCCAGCAGCCAACGGGCTACTGGCACCGGGGAGCTGTTTTTT.

The V and J genes are TRBV25-1 and TRBJ2-7; 10 nucleotides line up with TRBD2. The V gene's germline CDR1 is MGHDK and CDR2 SYGVNS. V shed 5 bases, J shed 5 bases, and the junction held 12 bases outside the gene matches. This CDR3 comprises 16 residues. The CDR3 loop reads CASSPLWGLALHEQYF. DNA for the CDR3: TGTGCCAGCAGTCCGCTTTGGGGACTAGCGCTCCACGAGCAGTACTTC.

The chain's CDR3 is CASSESGLAGSHADTQYF. CDR3 DNA sequence: TGTGCCAGCAGTGAATCGGGACTAGCGGGATCTCACGCGGATACGCAGTATTTT. The V and J genes are TRBV2 and TRBJ2-3; 13 bases align to TRBD2. The CDR3 sequence is 18 residues long. Germline V gene lookup returns CDR1 SNHLY and CDR2 FYNNEI. V was pared by 2 bases and J by 6 bases, with 11 bases of the junction left unmatched.

The V call is TRBV29-1, the J call TRBJ2-1; D is uncertain. V lost 3 bases and J lost 13, with 13 bases in between. The CDR3 has 11 amino acids. Germline V CDR1 and CDR2: SQVTM, ANQGSEA. The CDR3 nucleotides are TGCAGCGTTGACCCTGGGCCGAAACAGTTCTTC. This encodes CSVDPGPKQFF.

This sequence joins TRBV6-5 and TRBJ2-5; the D call may be TRBD1 or TRBD2 (5 bases each). Germline V gene sequence: CDR1 MNHEY, CDR2 SVGAGI. The CDR3 sequence is 16 residues long. The V end was cut by 2 bases, the J end by 5 bases, with 18 bases between. The CDR3 reads CASSYTKGPTSETQYF. The CDR3 DNA follows: TGTGCCAGCAGTTACACGAAGGGACCAACCTCGGAGACCCAGTACTTC.

This rearrangement joins TRBV6-1 to TRBJ2-1; 10 bases are a match to TRBD1. This CDR3 has 16 amino acids. Trimming cost V 7 bases and J 5 bases; bases outside gene matches: 11. Germline-derived CDR1 and CDR2 are MNHNS and SASEGT. The CDR3 region has the DNA TGTGCCAGCACAAAGGGGACAGGGGCACCTAACAATGAGCAGTTCTTC. This gives the protein CASTKGTGAPNNEQFF.

The gene calls are TRBV4-2 and TRBJ2-2, with D possibly being TRBD1 (5 bases). Germline CDR1 LGHNA, CDR2 YNFKEQ. V was trimmed by 1 base and J by 2 bases, leaving 14 bases between them. This CDR3 comprises 17 residues. For the CDR3, the DNA is TGTGCCAGCAGCCAAGCTACAACAGGTTCTAACACCGGGGAGCTGTTTTTT. This translates into CASSQATTGSNTGELFF.

This clonotype was observed a few times. This sequence joins TRBV6-5 and TRBJ2-1; the match to TRBD2 covers 14 bases. The CDR3 length is 16 residues. V lost 0 bases, J lost 6 bases, and 1 base stayed unmatched. Germline V gives CDR1 MNHEY, CDR2 SVGAGI. In DNA form, the CDR3 reads TGTGCCAGCAGTTACTCGGGGACTAGCGGGAGCAATGAGCAGTTCTTC. This codes for CASSYSGTSGSNEQFF.

The genes are TRBV3-1 and TRBJ2-2; 7 nucleotides line up with TRBD2. J was trimmed by 4 bases and V by 5 bases; bases with no gene match: 7. The germline V gene has CDR1 LGHDT and CDR2 YNNKEL (reference sequence). The CDR3 length is 15 residues. DNA for the CDR3: TGTGCCAGCAGCATCGGACTAGTTGGCACCGGGGAGCTGTTTTTT. Its translation is CASSIGLVGTGELFF.

The V and J genes are TRBV2 and TRBJ2-1; 8 positions agree with TRBD2. CDR3 length: 15 amino acids. The ends lost 7 bases at V and 7 bases at J; junction bases unmatched: 12. Germline V CDR1 and CDR2: SNHLY, FYNNEI. CDR3 in amino acids: CASKGGTSPRNEQFF. DNA of the CDR3: TGTGCCAGCAAGGGAGGGACTAGTCCGAGGAATGAGCAGTTCTTC.

This clonotype was recorded a few times. V is TRBV2 and J is TRBJ2-4, with D uncertain. The ends were cut back, 3 bases at V and 0 bases at J, with 12 bases in the middle. This CDR3 is 16 amino acids long. CDR1 is SNHLY, CDR2 FYNNEI, per germline. CDR3: CASSDITALAKNIQYF. DNA for the CDR3: TGTGCCAGCAGTGATATAACGGCTCTAGCCAAAAACATTCAGTACTTC.

Many counts were recorded for this clonotype. The genes are TRBV12-3 or TRBV12-4 and TRBJ1-1, with D unresolved. The V end lost 7 bases, the J end lost 4 bases, and 13 bases lay between the germline ends. CDR3 length: 13 amino acids. CDR3 DNA: TGTGCCAGCACCCCGGGTAGGGTCACTGAAGCTTTCTTT. Its protein is CASTPGRVTEAFF.

This clonotype was seen a handful of times. The V call is TRBV10-3, the J call TRBJ2-5; 11 bases fit TRBD1. This CDR3 region has 15 residues. V shed 3 bases, J shed 3 bases, and the junction held 3 bases outside the gene matches. From germline, CDR1 is ENHRY and CDR2 SYGVKD. The chain's CDR3 is CAISDPGQGEETQYF. Here the CDR3 DNA reads TGTGCCATCAGTGACCCGGGACAGGGGGAAGAGACCCAGTACTTC.

This clonotype was observed a few times. CDR3 DNA sequence: TGTGCCAGCAGCTTAAACTGGGGGGCGGGGACTAGCACAGATACGCAGTATTTT. Protein product: CASSLNWGAGTSTDTQYF. The genes are TRBV7-8 and TRBJ2-3; D is possibly TRBD1 or TRBD2 (6 bases each). The germline V and J ends were trimmed by 2 bases and 0 bases, with 18 bases remaining between them. The CDR3 has 18 residues. Germline CDR1 SGHVS, CDR2 FQNEAQ.

This clonotype was recorded at least ten times. CDR3: CASSLGGLGEAFF. The CDR3 bases are TGCGCCAGCAGCTTGGGGGGATTGGGGGAAGCTTTCTTT. The chain has TRBV5-1 and TRBJ1-1; no reliable D call. The germline V and J ends were trimmed by 0 bases and 8 bases, with 11 bases remaining between them. CDR1 SGHRS and CDR2 YFSETQ come from the germline V gene. The length of the CDR3 is 13 residues.

This clonotype was recorded a few times. The CDR3 sequence: CASSQVAGSGNEQFF. The DNA for the CDR3 is TGTGCCAGCAGCCAAGTAGCGGGATCGGGGAATGAGCAGTTCTTC. The chain employs TRBV3-1 and TRBJ2-1, with 8 nucleotides matching TRBD2. J lost 7 bases, V lost 1 base, and 6 bases had no gene match. CDR1 is LGHDT, CDR2 YNNKEL, per germline (reference sequence). The CDR3 spans 15 residues.

This clonotype has a handful of counts. The chain has TRBV20-1 and TRBJ1-1; 7 bases fit TRBD1. V shed 6 bases, J shed 0 bases, and the junction held 10 bases outside the gene matches. Looked up from germline, CDR1 is DFQATT and CDR2 is SNEGSKA (reference sequence). The CDR3 extends over 15 amino acids. The CDR3 nucleotides are TGCAGTGCGCAACCAAGGACAGGACTGAACACTGAAGCTTTCTTT. It translates to CSAQPRTGLNTEAFF.

This clonotype was found a few times. The rearrangement joins TRBV20-1 to TRBJ2-3, with TRBD1 matching over 7 bases. Looked up from germline, CDR1 is DFQATT and CDR2 is SNEGSKA (reference sequence). After removal of 3 bases from V and 2 bases from J, the junction contained 8 bases not matched to a gene. The CDR3 loop spans 15 amino acids. In DNA form, the CDR3 reads TGCAGTGCTAGCCAGGGACAGTTAAACACAGATACGCAGTATTTT. Its protein product is CSASQGQLNTDTQYF.

J is TRBJ2-5 and V is TRBV4-2; no clear D. The CDR3 is 10 amino acids. The V end was cut by 10 bases, the J end by 3 bases, with 6 bases between. Germline loops: CDR1 LGHNA, CDR2 YNFKEQ. DNA for the CDR3: TGTGCCAATCGAAAAGAGACCCAGTACTTC. It yields the protein CANRKETQYF.

This clonotype was seen a handful of times. This chain links TRBV15 with TRBJ2-1, with 8 bases identical to TRBD1. Per the germline V gene, CDR1 is LNHNV and CDR2 is YYDKDF (reference sequence). The ends lost 5 bases at V and 7 bases at J; junction bases unmatched: 10. This CDR3 comprises 15 residues. The CDR3 sequence: CATSADSGGYNEQFF. CDR3 nucleotide sequence: TGTGCCACCAGCGCCGATTCAGGGGGCTATAATGAGCAGTTCTTC.

A few counts support this clonotype. V gene TRBV20-1 combines with J gene TRBJ2-7; 12 bases are shared with TRBD1. This CDR3 region has 12 residues. Per germline, CDR1 DFQATT and CDR2 SNEGSKA (reference sequence). The ends lost 6 bases at V and 6 bases at J; junction bases unmatched: 3. The CDR3 sequence: CSAGTGGGEQYV. The CDR3 DNA sequence: TGCAGTGCAGGGACAGGGGGCGGCGAGCAGTACGTC.

The V call is TRBV20-1, the J call TRBJ1-3, with a weak D call TRBD1 (5 bases). Germline CDR1 DFQATT, CDR2 SNEGSKA (reference sequence). The ends were cut back, 7 bases at V and 3 bases at J, with 10 bases in the middle. The CDR3 contains 12 residues. The CDR3 DNA follows: TGCAGTGTCCTTGGGGGTGGAAACACCATATATTTT. It specifies CSVLGGGNTIYF.